This is a list of T cell receptor beta chains from one sample in a study of cytomegalovirus exposure and HLA in healthy donors. Assay: immunoSEQ multiplex PCR; the TCRdb copy retains only in-frame clones and omits some. The top ten hold 2.4% of the sample, which has under 150,000 clones, 55% to 80% seen once. The specimen sequenced was PBMCs. These TCRs come from a woman in her thirties or forties in good health and CMV-seronegative. Both conserved end residues are part of each CDR3. The order of the fields is D gene, clone size, V gene, J gene, CDR3 length, CDR3 protein, CDR3 DNA. A D gene is named only where the DNA matches it firmly. Clone size appears in some rows only: once, few, many, or a class for an expanded clone.

>TRBD1|NA|TRBV28|TRBJ1-1|16
CASSLYLTGANTEAFF
TGTGCCAGCAGTTTATACCTCACAGGGGCGAACACTGAAGCTTTCTTT
>TRBD1|NA|TRBV5-6|TRBJ2-2|16
CASSQGQGSNTGELFF
TGTGCCAGCAGCCAAGGACAGGGGTCCAACACCGGGGAGCTGTTTTTT
>NA|NA|TRBV5-1|TRBJ1-5|15
CASSLAGVDNQPQHF
TGCGCCAGCAGCTTGGCAGGGGTGGATAATCAGCCCCAGCATTTT
>NA|NA|TRBV27|TRBJ1-3|16
CASSQRGTFSGNTIYF
TGTGCCAGCAGCCAGAGAGGGACATTCTCTGGAAACACCATATATTTT
>TRBD1|NA|TRBV5-1|TRBJ1-2|15
CASSSFLEGARGYTF
TGCGCCAGCAGCTCCTTTCTCGAGGGGGCGCGGGGCTACACCTTC
>NA|NA|TRBV29-1|TRBJ1-1|13
CSVEDGGHTEAFF
TGCAGCGTTGAAGATGGGGGCCACACTGAAGCTTTCTTT
>NA|NA|TRBV7-3|TRBJ1-2|14
CASSLNQGHYGYTF
TGTGCCAGCAGCTTAAATCAGGGGCACTATGGCTACACCTTC
>TRBD1|NA|TRBV9|TRBJ1-2|16
CASTPGTGGGRDGYTF
TGTGCCAGCACTCCTGGGACAGGGGGGGGTCGTGATGGCTACACCTTC
>NA|NA|TRBV6-5|TRBJ1-2|13
CASSYQGLYGYPF
TGTGCCAGCAGTTACCAGGGCCTCTATGGCTACCCCTTC
>TRBD1|once|TRBV7-6|TRBJ1-6|14
CASSLGRGYSPLHF
TGTGCCAGCAGCTTAGGCAGGGGGTATTCACCCCTCCACTTT
>TRBD1|NA|TRBV2|TRBJ2-7|14
CASGQGASGYEQYF
TGTGCCAGCGGTCAGGGGGCGTCGGGCTACGAGCAGTACTTC
>NA|NA|TRBV2|TRBJ1-5|12
CASATDDQPQHF
TGTGCCAGCGCGACAGACGATCAGCCCCAGCATTTT
>NA|once|TRBV7-2|TRBJ2-5|14
CASSFLAARGAQYF
TGTGCCAGCAGCTTTCTAGCGGCGAGGGGGGCCCAGTACTTC
>TRBD1|NA|TRBV19|TRBJ1-5|12
CASSLGTGVWRF
TGTGCCAGTAGTCTAGGGACAGGAGTTTGGCGTTTT
>TRBD1|few|TRBV5-4|TRBJ2-5|14
CASSFRQGGETQYF
TGTGCCAGCAGCTTCCGACAGGGGGGGGAGACCCAGTACTTC
>NA|few|TRBV2|TRBJ1-1|14
CASLKGQMNTEAFF
TGTGCCAGCCTGAAGGGGCAAATGAACACTGAAGCTTTCTTT
>TRBD1|once|TRBV7-3|TRBJ1-5|15
CASSLGTGGNQPQHF
TGTGCCAGCAGCTTAGGGACAGGCGGCAATCAGCCCCAGCATTTT
>TRBD1|once|TRBV5-4|TRBJ2-5|16
CASSLWRDRGPETQYF
TGTGCCAGCAGCTTATGGCGTGACAGGGGGCCAGAGACCCAGTACTTC
>TRBD2|few|TRBV6-1|TRBJ2-1|18
CASSEVLAGVSSYNEQFF
TGTGCCAGCAGTGAAGTTCTAGCGGGCGTAAGCTCCTACAATGAGCAGTTCTTC
>NA|few|TRBV28|TRBJ1-2|13
CASSLEGNYGYTF
TGTGCCAGCAGTTTAGAGGGAAACTATGGCTACACCTTC
>NA|NA|TRBV7-2|TRBJ2-3|15
CASSFPLTSIDTQYF
TGTGCCAGCAGCTTTCCCCTCACTAGCATTGATACGCAGTATTTT
>TRBD1|NA|TRBV27|TRBJ2-3|15
CASKQTGRSTDTQYF
TGTGCCAGCAAACAGACAGGGAGAAGCACAGATACGCAGTATTTT
>TRBD1|once|TRBV5-8|TRBJ1-1|13
CASSLDRGTEAFF
TGTGCCAGCAGCTTGGACAGGGGGACTGAAGCTTTCTTT
>TRBD2|few|TRBV5-6|TRBJ2-5|18
CASSSTGSGTSGWETQYF
TGTGCCAGCAGCTCGACGGGGTCCGGGACTAGCGGGTGGGAGACCCAGTACTTC
>NA|NA|TRBV9|TRBJ1-1|14
CASSVGRSGTEAFF
TGTGCCAGCAGCGTAGGGCGGTCGGGCACTGAAGCTTTCTTT
>TRBD1|NA|TRBV10-3|TRBJ1-5|14
CAISPGGHNQPQHF
TGTGCCATATCCCCAGGGGGCCACAATCAGCCCCAGCATTTT
>NA|NA|TRBV5-1|TRBJ2-7|15
CASSLEPRDFYEQYF
TGCGCCAGCAGCTTGGAACCCAGGGACTTCTACGAGCAGTACTTC
>TRBD1|NA|TRBV30|TRBJ1-4|15
CACYRGFATNEKLFF
TGTGCCTGCTACAGGGGCTTTGCAACTAATGAAAAACTGTTTTTT
>TRBD2|NA|TRBV4-2|TRBJ2-7|16
CASSQDWGGTPYEQYF
TGTGCCAGCAGCCAAGATTGGGGGGGGACCCCCTACGAGCAGTACTTC
>TRBD2|NA|TRBV5-6|TRBJ2-6|18
CASSLPGGGGSGANVLTF
TGTGCCAGCAGCTTGCCCGGGGGGGGAGGCTCTGGGGCCAACGTCCTGACTTTC
>TRBD1|NA|TRBV9|TRBJ2-2|15
CASSPTGGSGGELFF
TGTGCCAGCAGCCCCACAGGGGGTTCTGGCGGGGAGCTGTTTTTT
>NA|NA|TRBV28|TRBJ1-1|14
CASSLGGDLREAFF
TGTGCCAGCAGTTTAGGGGGGGACTTGAGGGAAGCTTTCTTT
>TRBD1|NA|TRBV30|TRBJ1-2|14
CAWRDQGANYGYTF
TGTGCCTGGAGGGACCAGGGGGCTAACTATGGCTACACCTTC
>NA|NA|TRBV28|TRBJ1-3|17
CASSIPTGAFSGNTIYF
TGTGCCAGCAGTATACCGACAGGAGCCTTCTCTGGAAACACCATATATTTT
>NA|NA|TRBV5-4|TRBJ2-5|14
CASSLGQLRETQYF
TGTGCCAGCAGCTTGGGACAGCTGAGGGAGACCCAGTACTTC
>NA|NA|TRBV27|TRBJ1-1|13
CASRWESNTEAFF
TGTGCCAGCAGATGGGAGTCGAACACTGAAGCTTTCTTT
>NA|NA|TRBV14|TRBJ2-7|14
CASSQDLQFYEQYF
TGTGCCAGCAGCCAAGATTTACAGTTTTACGAGCAGTACTTC
>TRBD1|NA|TRBV7-9|TRBJ2-7|14
CASSLEGARNEQYF
TGTGCCAGCAGCTTAGAGGGGGCGAGGAACGAGCAGTACTTC
>NA|NA|TRBV11-2|TRBJ1-1|14
CASKAGSLNTEAFF
TGTGCCAGCAAGGCAGGGTCCCTGAACACTGAAGCTTTCTTT
>NA|NA|TRBV27|TRBJ1-4|15
CASSLRTATNEKLFF
TGTGCCAGCAGTTTAAGGACAGCAACTAATGAAAAACTGTTTTTT
>NA|NA|TRBV29-1|TRBJ1-1|12
CSVGQGRTEAFF
TGCAGCGTTGGCCAGGGAAGGACTGAAGCTTTCTTT
>TRBD1|NA|TRBV2|TRBJ1-5|15
CASRLGDRNRQPQHF
TGTGCCAGCAGGCTGGGGGACAGAAATCGTCAGCCCCAGCATTTT
>NA|NA|TRBV19|TRBJ1-6|13
CASSIPPESPLHF
TGTGCCAGTAGTATCCCCCCGGAGTCACCCCTCCACTTT
>NA|NA|TRBV5-8|TRBJ1-5|15
CASSLGRGTDQPQHF
TGTGCCAGCAGCTTGGGGAGGGGTACGGATCAGCCCCAGCATTTT